These T cell receptor beta chains were read from a single sample in a study of shared clonotypes between healthy human individuals. The data were produced by immunoSEQ multiplex PCR, yet TCRdb's version contains in-frame clones alone and is incomplete. The sample carries around 500,000 clones, 76% recorded once. The sequenced sample was PBMCs. These receptors came from a woman between 40 and 50 years old in good health. Some clones in this sample may be carry-over from other donors' samples. Each CDR3 is given with its conserved first and last residue. A D gene is named only where the DNA matches it firmly. Clone size appears in some rows only: once, few, many, or a class for an expanded clone.

D gene	V gene	CDR3 length	clone size	J gene	CDR3 DNA	CDR3 protein
TRBD1	TRBV6-1	14	.	TRBJ2-6	TGTGCCAGCGGGGACAGCTCTGGGGCCAACGTCCTGACTTTC	CASGDSSGANVLTF
TRBD1	TRBV19	14	.	TRBJ2-5	TGTGCCAGTAGCCGACAGGGGGCTTGGGAGACCCAGTACTTC	CASSRQGAWETQYF
.	TRBV5-1	15	many	TRBJ1-1	TGCGCCAGCAGCAAACCACGCCAAGGGGGGACTGAAGCTTTCTTT	CASSKPRQGGTEAFF
.	TRBV10-3	17	once	TRBJ2-7	TGTGCCATCAGTGATCGCGCGGGCCCAACCAACCCCTACGAGCAGTACTTC	CAISDRAGPTNPYEQYF
.	TRBV5-1	13	.	TRBJ2-1	TGCGCCAGCAGCCTGGACACTAACAATGAGCAGTTCTTC	CASSLDTNNEQFF
TRBD2	TRBV29-1	16	few	TRBJ2-4	TGCAGCGCCGGACTAGCGGGAGAGTTAGCCAAAAACATTCAGTACTTC	CSAGLAGELAKNIQYF
.	TRBV11-3	12	.	TRBJ2-3	TGTGCCAGCAGTATTTTCGATGATACGCAGTATTTT	CASSIFDDTQYF
.	TRBV15	16	.	TRBJ1-4	TGTGCCACCAGCAGAGATCTCGGCAGGGTAGTTGAAAAACTGTTTTTT	CATSRDLGRVVEKLFF
.	TRBV7-2	16	.	TRBJ2-6	TGTGCCAGCAGCCGTGAAGGGACCTCTGGGGCCAACGTCCTGACTTTC	CASSREGTSGANVLTF
TRBD2	TRBV6-1	13	.	TRBJ2-1	TGTGCCAGCAGGGTAAGCGGGGAAAATGAGCAGTTCTTC	CASRVSGENEQFF
TRBD2	TRBV7-3	17	.	TRBJ2-2	TGTGCCAGCAGCTTAGGGACTAGCGGGAGGGGCACCGGGGAGCTGTTTTTT	CASSLGTSGRGTGELFF
TRBD1	TRBV28	13	.	TRBJ1-3	TGTGCCAGCAGTAAACAGACAGGGCCCACCATATATTTT	CASSKQTGPTIYF
.	TRBV20-1	11	few	TRBJ1-1	TGCAGTGCTGAAGCAGGGAATGAAGCTTTCTTT	CSAEAGNEAFF
.	TRBV5-1	16	.	TRBJ2-2	TGCGCCAGCAGCTTGCTTGGTCAGGGTAACACCGGGGAGCTGTTTTTT	CASSLLGQGNTGELFF
.	TRBV28	15	once	TRBJ1-3	TGTGCCAGCAGTTTGACAAATAAACCTGGAAACACCATATATTTT	CASSLTNKPGNTIYF
.	TRBV5-1	15	.	TRBJ1-4	TGCGCCAGCAACCAGGGATCGGCAACTAATGAAAAACTGTTTTTT	CASNQGSATNEKLFF
.	TRBV7-2	14	.	TRBJ2-7	TGTGCCAGCAGCTTAGAGTCAGCGAGCTACGAGCAGTACTTC	CASSLESASYEQYF
TRBD2	TRBV28	17	.	TRBJ2-3	TGTGCCAGCAGCAACCTCCGGGGTAGCGGGGGCACAGATACGCAGTATTTT	CASSNLRGSGGTDTQYF
.	TRBV21-1	13	.	TRBJ2-7	TGTGCCAGAGAGCGGGACCCCTGGTACGAGCAGTACTTC	CARERDPWYEQYF
.	TRBV2	12	.	TRBJ2-7	TGTGCCAGCAGTGACGAAAACTACGAGCAGTACTTC	CASSDENYEQYF
.	TRBV30	14	.	TRBJ1-1	TGTGCCTGGAGTCGGACAAACGGGAACACTGAAGCTTTCTTT	CAWSRTNGNTEAFF
TRBD1	TRBV19	15	.	TRBJ1-2	TGTGCCAGTAGCCGTGTGACAGGGGGCGAGGTTGGCTACACCTTC	CASSRVTGGEVGYTF
.	TRBV7-3	13	.	TRBJ2-3	TGTGCCAGCAGCCCAACTACCACAGATACGCAGTATTTT	CASSPTTTDTQYF
.	TRBV7-9	12	.	TRBJ1-6	TGTGCCAGCAGCGAATATAATTCACCCCTCCACTTT	CASSEYNSPLHF
.	TRBV30	13	.	TRBJ2-5	TGTGCCTGGAGTGTAGGCCAGCAAGAGACCCAGTACTTC	CAWSVGQQETQYF
TRBD1	TRBV19	14	.	TRBJ1-1	TGTGCCAGTAGTAAAAACAGGGGGAACACTGAAGCTTTCTTT	CASSKNRGNTEAFF
.	TRBV18	13	many	TRBJ1-4	TGTGCCAGCTCAGGGGGAACTAATGAAAAACTGTTTTTT	CASSGGTNEKLFF
.	TRBV2	15	few	TRBJ1-2	TGTGCCAGCACCCCCTCCAGCCGGGCCAGCTATGGCTACACCTTC	CASTPSSRASYGYTF
.	TRBV2	15	.	TRBJ2-1	TGTGCCAGCAGTAGGGACCAGAGCTCCTACAATGAGCAGTTCTTC	CASSRDQSSYNEQFF
.	TRBV19	17	.	TRBJ1-2	TGTGCCAGTAGTATACTTGGCCTCGGGGGGCCGGACTATGGCTACACCTTC	CASSILGLGGPDYGYTF
.	TRBV25-1	15	once	TRBJ1-2	TGTGCCAGCAGCCCCCGAGTGGTGGATGGGTATGGCTACACCTTC	CASSPRVVDGYGYTF
TRBD2	TRBV27	18	.	TRBJ2-1	TGTGCCAGCAGTTTGGGTAGCGGGAGGGCTAGGATATACAATGAGCAGTTCTTC	CASSLGSGRARIYNEQFF